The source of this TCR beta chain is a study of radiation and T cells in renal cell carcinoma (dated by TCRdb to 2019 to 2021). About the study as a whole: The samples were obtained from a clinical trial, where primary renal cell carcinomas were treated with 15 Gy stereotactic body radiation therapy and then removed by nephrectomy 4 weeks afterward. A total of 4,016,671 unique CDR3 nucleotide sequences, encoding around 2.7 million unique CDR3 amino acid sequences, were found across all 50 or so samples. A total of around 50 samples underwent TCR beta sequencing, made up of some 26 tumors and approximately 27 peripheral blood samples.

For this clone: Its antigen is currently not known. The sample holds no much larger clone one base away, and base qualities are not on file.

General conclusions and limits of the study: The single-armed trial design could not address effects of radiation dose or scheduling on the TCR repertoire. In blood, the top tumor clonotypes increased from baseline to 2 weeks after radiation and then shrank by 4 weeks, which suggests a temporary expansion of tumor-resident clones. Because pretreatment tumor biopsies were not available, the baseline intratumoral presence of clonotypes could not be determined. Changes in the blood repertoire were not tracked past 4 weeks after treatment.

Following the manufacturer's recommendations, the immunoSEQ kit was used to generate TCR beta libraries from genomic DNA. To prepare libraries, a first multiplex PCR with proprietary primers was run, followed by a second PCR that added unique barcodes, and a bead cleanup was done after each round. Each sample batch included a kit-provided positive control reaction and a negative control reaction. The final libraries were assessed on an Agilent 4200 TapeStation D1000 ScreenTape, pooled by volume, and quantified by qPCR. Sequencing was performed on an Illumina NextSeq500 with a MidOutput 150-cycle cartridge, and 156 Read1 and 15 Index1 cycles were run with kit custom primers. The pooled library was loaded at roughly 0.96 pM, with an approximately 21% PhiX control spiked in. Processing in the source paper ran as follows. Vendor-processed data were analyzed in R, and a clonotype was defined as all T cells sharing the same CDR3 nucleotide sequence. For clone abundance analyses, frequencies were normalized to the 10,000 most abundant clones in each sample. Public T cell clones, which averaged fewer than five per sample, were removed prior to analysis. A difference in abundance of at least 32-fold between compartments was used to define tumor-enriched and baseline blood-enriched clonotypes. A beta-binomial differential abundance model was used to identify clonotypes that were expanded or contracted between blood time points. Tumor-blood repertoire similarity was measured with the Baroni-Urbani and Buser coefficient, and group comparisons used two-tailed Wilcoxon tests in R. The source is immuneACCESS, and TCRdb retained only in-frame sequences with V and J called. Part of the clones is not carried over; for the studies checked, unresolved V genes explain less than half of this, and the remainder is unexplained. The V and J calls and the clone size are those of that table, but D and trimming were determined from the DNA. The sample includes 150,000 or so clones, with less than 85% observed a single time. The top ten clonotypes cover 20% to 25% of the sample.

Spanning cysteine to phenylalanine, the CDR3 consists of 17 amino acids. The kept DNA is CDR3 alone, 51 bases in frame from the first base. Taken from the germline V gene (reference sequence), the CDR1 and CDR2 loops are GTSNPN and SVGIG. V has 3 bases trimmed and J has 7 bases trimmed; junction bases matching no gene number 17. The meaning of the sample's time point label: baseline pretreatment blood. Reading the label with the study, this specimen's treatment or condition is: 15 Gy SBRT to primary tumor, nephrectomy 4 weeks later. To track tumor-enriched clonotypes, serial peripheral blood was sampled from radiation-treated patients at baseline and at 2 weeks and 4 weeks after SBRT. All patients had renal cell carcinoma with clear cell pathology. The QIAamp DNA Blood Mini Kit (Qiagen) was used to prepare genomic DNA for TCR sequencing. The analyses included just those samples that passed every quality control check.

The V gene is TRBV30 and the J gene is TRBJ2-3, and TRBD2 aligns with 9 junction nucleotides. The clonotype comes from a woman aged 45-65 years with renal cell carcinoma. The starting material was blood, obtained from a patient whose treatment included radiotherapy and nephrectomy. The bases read TGTGCCTGGAGGACCCCCGATGGCGGGAGGGCCCCAAATACGCAGTATTTT. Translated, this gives CAWRTPDGGRAPNTQYF.